The TCR beta chain described here comes from a study of cytotoxic CD8 clonotypes in ibrutinib-treated CLL. The method was immunoSEQ multiplex PCR; TCRdb's version includes in-frame clones alone and lacks a portion of them. The repertoire includes about 160,000 clones, more than 75% of them detected once, and approximately 2% sits in the top ten. Germline CDR1 MDHEN, CDR2 SYDVKM. The CDR3 sequence is 14 residues long. V was shortened by 6 bases and J by 2 bases, with 14 bases between the two germline ends. Comment on this clone: The antigen is not known.

The study, taken as a whole, reports: T-cell clonality at baseline went above that of age-matched healthy donors and rose and fell with circulating CD8+ T-cell counts.

The source material was PBMCs, sampled after 12 months of ibrutinib treatment. The clonotype comes from a human donor with chronic lymphocytic leukemia. The chain links TRBV28 to TRBJ2-7; tentatively, D is TRBD1 or TRBD2 (5 bases each). CDR3 protein: CASSQDRGTYEQYF. The CDR3 nucleotides are TGTGCCAGCAGCCAGGACCGGGGCACCTACGAGCAGTACTTC. The full variable domain, in which reference TRBV28 and TRBJ2-7 provide the parts outside the CDR3, is DVKVTQSSRYLVKRTGEKVFLECVQDMDHENMFWYRQDPGLGLRLIYFSYDVKMKEKGDIPEGYSVSREKKERFSLILESASTNQTSMYLCASSQDRGTYEQYFGPGTRLTVT.